The rows below give T cell receptor beta chains drawn from one sample of a study of shared clonotypes between healthy human individuals. Using immunoSEQ multiplex PCR, the repertoire was profiled, and TCRdb retains in-frame clones only, with some absent. The table includes some 450,000 clones, 75% to 80% detected once. The sequencing sample was made of PBMCs. These receptor sequences come from a woman aged 40 to 55 in good health. Some clones in this sample may be carry-over from other donors' samples. CDR3s include the opening cysteine and the closing phenylalanine or tryptophan. A D gene is named only where the DNA matches it firmly. Part of the rows lack a size; the others show once, few, many or a class for expanded clones.

abundance,v_gene,d_gene,j_gene,CDR3aa,CDR3nt
-,TRBV27,-,TRBJ2-7,CASSYYPPAQAAYEQYF,TGTGCCAGCAGTTACTACCCCCCGGCGCAAGCAGCCTACGAGCAGTACTTC
few,TRBV6-4,-,TRBJ1-5,CASSDRRSGINQPQHF,TGTGCCAGCAGTGACAGAAGGTCCGGGATCAATCAGCCCCAGCATTTT
once,TRBV30,-,TRBJ1-2,CAWSVGHNNYGYTF,TGTGCCTGGAGTGTTGGACATAATAACTATGGCTACACCTTC
-,TRBV7-3,-,TRBJ2-3,CASSLTDSTDTQYF,TGTGCCAGCAGCTTAACAGACAGCACAGATACGCAGTATTTT
once,TRBV18,-,TRBJ1-2,CASSPGGEGYTF,TGTGCCAGCTCACCGGGTGGGGAAGGCTACACCTTC
-,TRBV19,-,TRBJ2-1,CASSGRDNEQFF,TGTGCCAGTAGCGGGAGAGACAATGAGCAGTTCTTC
-,TRBV7-9,-,TRBJ1-1,CASSSSGAPNGGAFF,TGTGCCAGCAGCTCCTCCGGGGCTCCAAACGGGGGAGCTTTCTTT
-,TRBV28,-,TRBJ2-1,CASTRQGIRQFF,TGTGCCAGCACACGCCAAGGGATAAGGCAGTTCTTC
-,TRBV4-2,TRBD2,TRBJ2-1,CASSRGGSSYNEQFF,TGTGCCAGCAGCCGCGGCGGGAGCTCCTACAATGAGCAGTTCTTC
-,TRBV5-1,TRBD2,TRBJ2-2,CASSIGTSGSIYGELFF,TGCGCCAGCAGCATCGGGACTAGCGGGAGTATTTACGGGGAGCTGTTTTTT
few,TRBV19,-,TRBJ2-5,CASSRDRETQYF,TGTGCCAGTAGCCGAGACCGGGAGACCCAGTACTTC
-,TRBV28,-,TRBJ2-1,CASSTTANEQFF,TGTGCCAGCAGTACGACGGCGAATGAGCAGTTCTTC
-,TRBV28,TRBD2,TRBJ2-1,CASGEGGGFDNEQFF,TGTGCCAGCGGGGAGGGTGGGGGGTTCGACAATGAGCAGTTCTTC
-,TRBV7-3,-,TRBJ2-2,CASSLPPAGELFF,TGTGCCAGCAGCTTGCCCCCTGCCGGGGAGCTGTTTTTT
-,TRBV10-3,-,TRBJ2-1,CAISWDGRQQFF,TGTGCCATCAGTTGGGACGGGCGGCAGCAGTTCTTC
-,TRBV6-6,-,TRBJ2-1,CASRHRENSYNEQFF,TGTGCCAGCAGGCACAGGGAAAACTCCTACAATGAGCAGTTCTTC
-,TRBV18,-,TRBJ2-7,CASSPDQGNEQYF,TGTGCCAGCTCACCTGATCAGGGGAACGAGCAGTACTTC
few,TRBV7-2,-,TRBJ2-7,CASSLGAGSYEQYF,TGTGCCAGCAGCTTAGGGGCGGGGTCCTACGAGCAGTACTTC
-,TRBV5-1,-,TRBJ1-5,CASSPGGSNQPQHF,TGCGCCAGCAGCCCCGGCGGTAGCAATCAGCCCCAGCATTTT
-,TRBV28,-,TRBJ2-2,CASSRTGTIITGELFF,TGTGCCAGCAGTCGGACAGGGACTATTATTACCGGGGAGCTGTTTTTT
many,TRBV7-9,-,TRBJ1-1,CASSQSGGPEAFF,TGTGCCAGCAGCCAATCCGGTGGGCCTGAAGCTTTCTTT